The TCR beta chain under discussion was sequenced for a study of T-cell memory formation after mild COVID-19. The CDR3 runs to 12 residues. V was clipped by 7 bases and J by 7 bases, with 17 bases between them. Germline loops: CDR1 SQVTM, CDR2 ANQGSEA. One entry per CDR3 protein, called by TCRdb with MiXCR from the 5' RACE reads. The repertoire includes roughly 620,000 distinct CDR3 sequences, roughly 18% of them detected once, and about 12% sits in the top ten. This clonotype originated in an adult woman who had mild COVID-19 (a few samples of this study predate the infection). Cell type and time point are not known. Sequencing was done on a sample of PBMCs or a T cell subset sorted from them (not recorded which). This chain connects TRBV29-1 to TRBJ2-7; weak D call: TRBD2 (5 bases). The CDR3 here is CSAGGRRREQYF. CDR3 DNA sequence: TGCAGCGCCGGAGGCCGGCGGCGGGAGCAGTACTTC.